The 23 T cell receptor beta chains below were found in one sample sequenced in a study of shared clonotypes between healthy human individuals. Data came from immunoSEQ multiplex PCR; TCRdb stores just in-frame clones and leaves some out. The table records about 1.5 million clones, under 99% of them present only once. The sample consisted of naive CD4+ T cells sorted from blood. Noted subset: CD45RA+ positively selected. The origin of the receptors is a man aged 30 to 45 in good health.

This chain uses TRBV7-9 with TRBJ2-3; TRBD1 matches 10 bases. With V trimmed by 3 bases and J by 4 bases, 1 base remained unmatched. This CDR3 region has 14 residues. Germline-derived CDR1 and CDR2 are SEHNR and FQNEAQ (reference sequence). Here the CDR3 reads CASSLDRGSDTQYF. The DNA for the CDR3 is TGTGCCAGCAGCTTGGACAGGGGGTCAGATACGCAGTATTTT.

The V gene is TRBV5-4, the J gene TRBJ2-3, with D possibly being TRBD2 (6 bases). Trimming cost V 0 bases and J 4 bases, with 18 bases left between them. The germline CDR1 and CDR2 sequences are SGHNT and YYREEE (reference sequence). The CDR3 has 17 residues. The CDR3 sequence is CASSLEGQRAVADTQYF. The CDR3 DNA reads TGTGCCAGCAGCTTGGAGGGCCAGCGGGCAGTGGCAGATACGCAGTATTTT.

In DNA, the CDR3 is TGTGCCAGCTCACCACGTGTGCCCGGGTTTACTAGCACAGATACGCAGTATTTT. Its protein product is CASSPRVPGFTSTDTQYF. The chain links TRBV18 to TRBJ2-3, with D unresolved. This CDR3 is built from 18 residues. Deletions cut 1 base from V and 0 bases from J, with 17 bases between. The V gene's germline CDR1 is KGHSH and CDR2 LQKENI.

The gene calls are TRBV5-4 and TRBJ2-5; no clear D gene. The germline gives CDR1 SGHNT, CDR2 YYREEE (reference sequence). V was cut by 1 base and J by 5 bases, with 9 bases left in between. The CDR3 runs 13 residues. For the CDR3, the DNA is TGTGCCAGCAGCTTGTATCGACGGGAGACCCAGTACTTC. Its translation: CASSLYRRETQYF.

DNA of the CDR3: TGTGCCAGTTTACAGGGTCGACCTGGAAACACCATATATTTT. Its protein is CASLQGRPGNTIYF. V usage is TRBV2 and J usage is TRBJ1-3, with D perhaps matching TRBD1 (6 bases). Per the germline V gene, CDR1 is SNHLY and CDR2 is FYNNEI. CDR3 length: 14 amino acids. V lost 9 bases, J lost 2 bases, and 14 bases lay in between.

The chain joins TRBV7-2 to TRBJ2-7; D not certain. The CDR3 has 14 amino acids. The V end lost 1 base, the J end lost 0 bases, and 7 bases lay between the germline ends. Germline CDR1 and CDR2: SGHTA and FQGNSA. CDR3 DNA: TGTGCCAGCAGCTTAGATCCCTTCTCCTACGAGCAGTACTTC. Protein product: CASSLDPFSYEQYF.

The rearrangement uses TRBV18 and TRBJ2-2; 7 nucleotides match TRBD1. The germline V gene has CDR1 KGHSH and CDR2 LQKENI. With 5 bases clipped from V and 5 bases from J, the junction kept 2 bases outside the gene matches. The CDR3 runs to 13 residues. In DNA form, the CDR3 reads TGTGCCAGCTCAACGACAGGGACCGGGGAGCTGTTTTTT. It yields the protein CASSTTGTGELFF.

This chain joins TRBV30 and TRBJ1-1, with TRBD1 as a possible D gene (5 bases). There are 13 residues in the CDR3. The germline CDR1 and CDR2 sequences are GTSNPN and SVGIG (reference sequence). Trimming pared 4 bases from V and 3 bases from J, leaving 12 bases between. For the CDR3, the DNA is TGTGCCTGGAATTTTGGGGCGTACACTGAAGCTTTCTTT. This codes for CAWNFGAYTEAFF.

The chain's CDR3 is CSVSASASLGSTDTQYF. The CDR3 DNA is TGCAGCGTTAGTGCTAGCGCCTCATTAGGGAGCACAGATACGCAGTATTTT. The chain joins TRBV29-1 to TRBJ2-3; D is possibly TRBD2 (6 bases). Per the germline V gene, CDR1 is SQVTM and CDR2 is ANQGSEA. The germline V and J ends were trimmed by 5 bases and 0 bases, with 21 bases remaining between them. CDR3 length: 17 residues.

The chain couples TRBV28 to TRBJ1-2; D unclear. Germline-derived CDR1 and CDR2 are MDHEN and SYDVKM. Trimming shortened V by 5 bases and J by 3 bases, and 1 base separated the two germline ends. The CDR3 loop spans 10 amino acids. CDR3 coding DNA: TGTGCCAGCAGTGACTATGGCTACACCTTC. It is translated as CASSDYGYTF.

This chain joins TRBV28 and TRBJ2-7; TRBD1 matches 8 bases. The V gene end was trimmed by 8 bases and the J gene end by 9 bases; junction bases not matched to a gene: 9. CDR3 size: 12 residues. The germline CDR1 and CDR2 sequences are MDHEN and SYDVKM. CDR3 coding DNA: TGTGCCAGCCAACAGGGGGGAAAATTGCAGTACTTC. This gives the protein CASQQGGKLQYF.

This chain connects TRBV7-8 to TRBJ1-5; TRBD1 might be the D (5 bases). Germline V gene lookup returns CDR1 SGHVS and CDR2 FQNEAQ. The V end was cut by 5 bases, the J end by 5 bases, with 13 bases between. The CDR3 is 14 residues long. CDR3 region: CASSPGTEYQPQHF. The DNA of the CDR3 is TGTGCCAGCAGCCCCGGGACGGAGTATCAGCCCCAGCATTTT.

The J gene is TRBJ2-1, the V gene TRBV7-2; D remains unclear. Germline V gives CDR1 SGHTA, CDR2 FQGNSA. Trimming removed 1 base from V and 12 bases from J, with 1 base in between. This CDR3 is built from 9 residues. The CDR3 protein is CASSLGQFF. DNA of the CDR3: TGTGCCAGCAGCTTAGGGCAGTTCTTC.

The chain uses TRBV28 and TRBJ1-5, with D maybe TRBD1 (6 bases). Deletions cut 2 bases from V and 6 bases from J, with 11 bases between. The CDR3 runs to 14 residues. CDR1 and CDR2 (germline): MDHEN, SYDVKM. The CDR3 DNA reads TGTGCCAGCAGTTTAAGGGGGTCCCCTCAGCCCCAGCATTTT. Its translation: CASSLRGSPQPQHF.

V is TRBV29-1 and J is TRBJ2-1; 8 nucleotides agree with TRBD1. Looked up from germline, CDR1 is SQVTM and CDR2 is ANQGSEA. The length of the CDR3 is 11 residues. Germline trimming cut 6 bases from V and 13 bases from J; bases unmatched to any gene: 8. The CDR3 nucleotides are TGCAGCGTGGACAGGGTTGAGGAACAGTTCTTC. Amino acid sequence: CSVDRVEEQFF.

The rearrangement links TRBV18 to TRBJ2-1; 7 nucleotides agree with TRBD1. Unmatched junction bases numbered 8, after V lost 6 bases and J lost 3 bases. The germline CDR1 and CDR2 sequences are KGHSH and LQKENI. The CDR3 is made up of 15 amino acids. CDR3 coding DNA: TGTGCCAGCTCTTCGAAGGGGGCACTCTACAATGAGCAGTTCTTC. Translated, it gives CASSSKGALYNEQFF.

This chain connects TRBV27 to TRBJ2-7; D might be TRBD2 (5 bases). The germline CDR1 and CDR2 sequences are MNHEY and SMNVEV (reference sequence). Deletions cut 0 bases from V and 1 base from J, with 13 bases between. CDR3 size: 16 residues. The CDR3 reads CASSLSLRTASYEQYF. The CDR3 region has the DNA TGTGCCAGCAGTTTATCGCTCCGGACTGCGTCCTACGAGCAGTACTTC.

The gene calls are TRBV27 and TRBJ2-7, with 11 bases identical to TRBD1. Germline-derived CDR1 and CDR2 are MNHEY and SMNVEV (reference sequence). Germline trimming cut 6 bases from V and 6 bases from J; bases unmatched to any gene: 7. The CDR3 is 14 amino acids. For the CDR3, the DNA is TGTGCCAGCAGGGGGCGGACAGGGGGCCCCGAGCAGTACTTC. Translation gives CASRGRTGGPEQYF.

The chain employs TRBV29-1 and TRBJ1-5; D unclear. Germline V lookup: CDR1 SQVTM, CDR2 ANQGSEA. Trimming shortened V by 4 bases and J by 5 bases, and 15 bases separated the two germline ends. The CDR3 runs 14 residues. The CDR3 here is CSVGPGGRDQPQHF. The CDR3 DNA reads TGCAGCGTTGGCCCCGGCGGCCGAGATCAGCCCCAGCATTTT.

The rearrangement joins TRBV6-5 to TRBJ2-7, with D possibly being TRBD2 (6 bases). V dropped 5 bases and J dropped 2 bases, with 10 bases sitting between them. This CDR3 has 13 residues. Germline lookup yields CDR1 MNHEY and CDR2 SVGAGI. The CDR3 region is CASSPGRPYEQYF. Written as DNA, the CDR3 is TGTGCCAGCAGTCCAGGGAGGCCCTACGAGCAGTACTTC.

V usage is TRBV6-1 and J usage is TRBJ1-2; no clear D. V lost 4 bases to trimming and J lost 4 bases, with 10 bases between them. Germline V gives CDR1 MNHNS, CDR2 SASEGT. This CDR3 region has 13 residues. Here the CDR3 DNA reads TGTGCCAGCAGTGGAGAATTGAGCTATGGCTACACCTTC. Protein sequence: CASSGELSYGYTF.

The V call is TRBV7-9, the J call TRBJ2-1; unclear D gene. The CDR3 totals 14 residues. V was shortened by 1 base and J by 3 bases, with 7 bases between the two germline ends. Germline loops: CDR1 SEHNR, CDR2 FQNEAQ (reference sequence). The CDR3 DNA reads TGTGCCAGCAGCTTAGTTGTCGACTACAATGAGCAGTTCTTC. Encoded protein: CASSLVVDYNEQFF.

The V and J genes are TRBV19 and TRBJ2-7; 12 nucleotides line up with TRBD2. Germline-derived CDR1 and CDR2 are LNHDA and SQIVND (reference sequence). The CDR3 has 18 amino acids. With 5 bases clipped from V and 6 bases from J, the junction kept 17 bases outside the gene matches. The CDR3 sequence is CASSSFGSSGRAPREQYF. The CDR3 DNA follows: TGTGCCAGTAGTTCCTTCGGCTCTAGCGGGAGGGCCCCCCGCGAGCAGTACTTC.